The sample holds one count of the clone carrying this T cell receptor (beta chain). The antigen is undetermined. This CDR3 has 17 residues. V dropped 4 bases and J dropped 2 bases, with 18 bases sitting between them. Germline V gene sequence: CDR1 SGDLS, CDR2 YYNGEE. These data come from a study of T cell responses to AZD1222 COVID-19 vaccine. Findings and caveats of the study: Repertoire collection took place solely once the T cell response had peaked.

TCRdb's table, derived via immunoSEQ multiplex PCR, lists solely in-frame clones and lacks some. The table includes fewer than 250,000 clones, about 92% detected once. The specimen comprised peripheral blood, sampled on day 0 of AZD1222 vaccination. This clonotype was obtained from an adult in good health. The rearrangement joins TRBV9 to TRBJ2-2, with D possibly TRBD2 on 6 matching bases. CDR3 nucleotide sequence: TGTGCCAGCAGCCTCCGCGGCGGGGCCCCAAACACCGGGGAGCTGTTTTTT. Translating gives CASSLRGGAPNTGELFF.